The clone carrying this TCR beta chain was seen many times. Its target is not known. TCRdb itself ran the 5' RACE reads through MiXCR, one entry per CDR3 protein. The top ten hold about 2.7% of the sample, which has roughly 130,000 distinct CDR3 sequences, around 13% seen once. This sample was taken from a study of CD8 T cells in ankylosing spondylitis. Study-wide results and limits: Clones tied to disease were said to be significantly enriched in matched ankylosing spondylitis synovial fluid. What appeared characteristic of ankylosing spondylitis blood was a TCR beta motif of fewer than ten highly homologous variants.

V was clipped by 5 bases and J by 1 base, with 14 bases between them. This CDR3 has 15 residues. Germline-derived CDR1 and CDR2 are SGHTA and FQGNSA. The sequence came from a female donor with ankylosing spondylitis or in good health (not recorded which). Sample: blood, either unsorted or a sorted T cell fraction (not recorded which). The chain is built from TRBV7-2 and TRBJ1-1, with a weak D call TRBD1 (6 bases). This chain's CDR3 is CASSIRGQQNTEAFF. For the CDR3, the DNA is TGTGCCAGCAGCATCCGGGGACAACAGAACACTGAAGCTTTCTTT. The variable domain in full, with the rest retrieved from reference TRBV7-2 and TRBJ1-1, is GAGVSQSPSNKVTEKGKDVELRCDPISGHTALYWYRQSLGQGLEFLIYFQGNSAPDKSGLPSDRFSAERTGGSVSTLTIQRTQQEDSAVYLCASSIRGQQNTEAFFGQGTRLTVV.